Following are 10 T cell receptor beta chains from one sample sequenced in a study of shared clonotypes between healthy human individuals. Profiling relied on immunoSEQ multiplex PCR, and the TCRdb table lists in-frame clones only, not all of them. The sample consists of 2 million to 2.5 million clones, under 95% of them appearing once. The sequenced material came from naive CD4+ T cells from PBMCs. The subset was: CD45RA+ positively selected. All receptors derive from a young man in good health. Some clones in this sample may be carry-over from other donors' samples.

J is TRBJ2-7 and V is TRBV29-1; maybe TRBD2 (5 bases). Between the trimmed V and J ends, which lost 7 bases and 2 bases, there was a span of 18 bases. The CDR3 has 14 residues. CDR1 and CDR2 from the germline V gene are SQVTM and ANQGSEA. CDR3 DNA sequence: TGCAGCGCCCAACTGCGACTATCAACCTACGAGCAGTACTTC. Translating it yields CSAQLRLSTYEQYF.

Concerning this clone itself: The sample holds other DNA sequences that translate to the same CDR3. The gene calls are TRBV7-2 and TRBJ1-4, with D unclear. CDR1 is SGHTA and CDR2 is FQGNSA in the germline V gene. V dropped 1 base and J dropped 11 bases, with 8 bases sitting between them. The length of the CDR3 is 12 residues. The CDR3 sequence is CASSLGVGKLFF. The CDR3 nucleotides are TGTGCCAGCAGCTTAGGTGTCGGGAAACTGTTTTTT.

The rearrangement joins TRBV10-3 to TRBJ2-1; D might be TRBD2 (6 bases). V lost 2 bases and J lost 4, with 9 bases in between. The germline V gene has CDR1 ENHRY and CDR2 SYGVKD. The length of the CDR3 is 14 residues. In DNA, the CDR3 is TGTGCCATCAGTGAGGGACTATCTTACAATGAGCAGTTCTTC. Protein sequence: CAISEGLSYNEQFF.

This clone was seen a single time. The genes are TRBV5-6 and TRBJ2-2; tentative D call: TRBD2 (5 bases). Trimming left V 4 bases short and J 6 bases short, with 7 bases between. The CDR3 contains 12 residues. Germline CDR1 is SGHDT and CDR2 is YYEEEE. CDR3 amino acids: CASSPGAGELFF. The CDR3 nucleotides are TGTGCCAGCAGCCCCGGGGCCGGGGAGCTGTTTTTT.

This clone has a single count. In nucleotides, the CDR3 is TGTGCCAGCAGAACGAGGGTGGCCACAGATACGCAGTATTTT. This translates into CASRTRVATDTQYF. The V call is TRBV5-6, the J call TRBJ2-3; TRBD2 might be the D (5 bases). This CDR3 region has 14 residues. Trimming pared 5 bases from V and 2 bases from J, leaving 12 bases between. Per the germline V gene, CDR1 is SGHDT and CDR2 is YYEEEE. The variable domain in full, with the rest retrieved from reference TRBV5-6 and TRBJ2-3, is DAGVTQSPTHLIKTRGQQVTLRCSPKSGHDTVSWYQQALGQGPQFIFQYYEEEERQRGNFPDRFSGHQFPNYSSELNVNALLLGDSALYLCASRTRVATDTQYFGPGTRLTVL.

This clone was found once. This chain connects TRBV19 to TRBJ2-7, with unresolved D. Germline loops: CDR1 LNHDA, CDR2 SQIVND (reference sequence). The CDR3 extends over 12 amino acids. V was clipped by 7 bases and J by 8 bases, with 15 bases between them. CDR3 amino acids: CASIGVGEKQYF. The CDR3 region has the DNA TGTGCCAGTATCGGAGTCGGTGAAAAGCAGTACTTC.

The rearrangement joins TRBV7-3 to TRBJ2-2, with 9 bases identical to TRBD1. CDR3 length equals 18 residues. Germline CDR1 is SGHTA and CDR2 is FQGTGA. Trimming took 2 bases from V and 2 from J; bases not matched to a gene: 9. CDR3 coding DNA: TGTGCCAGCAGCTTATTCGCCCCGGGACAGGGCAACACCGGGGAGCTGTTTTTT. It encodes CASSLFAPGQGNTGELFF.

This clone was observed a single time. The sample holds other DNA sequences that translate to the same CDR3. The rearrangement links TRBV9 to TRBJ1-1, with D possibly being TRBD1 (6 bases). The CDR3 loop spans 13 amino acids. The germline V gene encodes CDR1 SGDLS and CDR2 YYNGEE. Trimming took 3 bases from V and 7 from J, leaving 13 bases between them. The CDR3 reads CASSAAGGGEAFF. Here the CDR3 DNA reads TGTGCCAGCAGCGCAGCCGGGGGCGGTGAAGCTTTCTTT. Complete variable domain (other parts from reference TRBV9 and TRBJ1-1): DSGVTQTPKHLITATGQRVTLRCSPRSGDLSVYWYQQSLDQGLQFLIQYYNGEERAKGNILERFSAQQFPDLHSELNLSSLELGDSALYFCASSAAGGGEAFFGQGTRLTVV.

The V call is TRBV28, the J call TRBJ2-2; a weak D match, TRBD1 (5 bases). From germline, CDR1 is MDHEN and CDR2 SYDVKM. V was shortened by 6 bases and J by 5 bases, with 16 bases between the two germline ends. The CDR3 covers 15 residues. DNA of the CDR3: TGTGCCAGCAGACGCGTACTCACAGGTACCGGGGAGCTGTTTTTT. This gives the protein CASRRVLTGTGELFF.

The DNA for the CDR3 is TGTGCCAGTAGTATCCAGACCCCCCCCAGGGCGGATACGCAGTATTTT. Translating it yields CASSIQTPPRADTQYF. The chain couples TRBV19 to TRBJ2-3; D is possibly TRBD1 (5 bases). Germline lookup yields CDR1 LNHDA and CDR2 SQIVND (reference sequence). V was trimmed by 3 bases and J by 6 bases, leaving 19 bases between them. The CDR3 covers 16 residues.